What follows are 18 T cell receptor beta chains derived from one specimen sequenced in a study of cytomegalovirus exposure and HLA in healthy donors. Primers for the PCR totalled 60 Vbeta and 13 Jbeta. This table comes from immunoSEQ multiplex PCR, and its TCRdb copy is limited to in-frame clones, with some not included. The sample yields fewer than 200,000 clones, approximately 84% seen once. Sample: PBMCs. These receptors all come from a female donor in good health and CMV-seronegative.

The gene calls are TRBV5-1 and TRBJ2-5; D perhaps matches TRBD2 (6 bases). V lost 6 bases and J lost 4, with 16 bases in between. Looked up from germline, CDR1 is SGHRS and CDR2 is YFSETQ. CDR3 length equals 14 residues. This CDR3 is CASIPDGGGETQYF. The CDR3 DNA sequence: TGCGCCAGCATCCCCGACGGGGGAGGAGAGACCCAGTACTTC.

The genes are TRBV7-2 and TRBJ2-1, with 12 bases that match TRBD2. The J segment lost 6 bases and the V segment lost 4 bases, leaving 4 bases of the junction unmatched. Germline-derived CDR1 and CDR2 are SGHTA and FQGNSA. The CDR3 spans 15 residues. CDR3 residues: CASSSLAGGPNEQFF. The CDR3 nucleotides are TGTGCCAGCAGCTCGCTAGCGGGAGGGCCCAATGAGCAGTTCTTC.

The gene calls are TRBV30 and TRBJ2-7; TRBD2 aligns across 8 bases. The germline gives CDR1 GTSNPN, CDR2 SVGIG (reference sequence). This CDR3 is built from 16 residues. Germline trimming cut 0 bases from V and 2 bases from J; bases unmatched to any gene: 9. This chain's CDR3 is CAWSVRWTSITYEQYF. The CDR3, as DNA: TGTGCCTGGAGTGTACGTTGGACTAGCATCACCTACGAGCAGTACTTC.

J is TRBJ2-2 and V is TRBV5-4, with 10 bases identical to TRBD2. The CDR3 extends over 17 amino acids. With 4 bases clipped from V and 9 bases from J, the junction kept 15 bases outside the gene matches. CDR1 and CDR2 (germline): SGHNT, YYREEE (reference sequence). In nucleotides, the CDR3 is TGTGCCAGCAGCCGTTCCGGCGGGGCTAGCGGGAGTTGGGAGCTGTTTTTT. Residues: CASSRSGGASGSWELFF.

This clone was found once. This rearrangement joins TRBV6-1 to TRBJ1-5; maybe TRBD1 (5 bases). The CDR3 length is 15 residues. V was cut by 5 bases and J by 0 bases, with 11 bases left in between. The germline CDR1 and CDR2 sequences are MNHNS and SASEGT. The CDR3 coding sequence is TGTGCCAGCAGTCCTACGACAGATAGCAATCAGCCCCAGCATTTT. This sequence encodes CASSPTTDSNQPQHF.

V gene TRBV6-5 combines with J gene TRBJ1-4; TRBD1 matches 10 bases. CDR3 length: 14 residues. Germline values: CDR1 MNHEY, CDR2 SVGAGI. Unmatched junction bases numbered 4, after V lost 2 bases and J lost 10 bases. This CDR3 reads CASSYGTGVVKLFF. The CDR3, as DNA: TGTGCCAGCAGTTACGGGACAGGGGTTGTAAAACTGTTTTTT.

The chain couples TRBV2 to TRBJ1-1, with TRBD1 as a possible D gene (6 bases). Germline lookup yields CDR1 SNHLY and CDR2 FYNNEI. The CDR3 has 12 residues. Deletions cut 7 bases from V and 6 bases from J, with 12 bases between. CDR3 sequence reads: CASMGTSPEAFF. DNA of the CDR3: TGTGCCAGCATGGGGACATCGCCTGAAGCTTTCTTT.

The chain carries TRBV7-8 and TRBJ2-2; 9 bases agree with TRBD1. The CDR3 runs 16 residues. With 5 bases clipped from V and 6 bases from J, the junction kept 10 bases outside the gene matches. Germline V gene data show CDR1 as SGHVS and CDR2 as FQNEAQ. The CDR3 here is CASSPRTGAMAGELFF. The CDR3 DNA sequence: TGTGCCAGCAGCCCGCGGACAGGGGCGATGGCCGGGGAGCTGTTTTTT.

The rearrangement uses TRBV5-1 and TRBJ1-4; D might be TRBD1 (5 bases). This CDR3 has 15 residues. The V and J ends lost 4 bases and 4 bases respectively, with 14 bases between them. Germline CDR1 is SGHRS and CDR2 is YFSETQ. CDR3 sequence (DNA): TGCGCCAGCAGCGGCGGGGCAGCAAATAATGAAAAACTGTTTTTT. It codes for CASSGGAANNEKLFF.

With regard to this clone: Its ends do not fully match the called genes, so a read error is possible. The J gene is TRBJ1-4, the V gene TRBV7-9; D unclear. The CDR3 length is 12 residues. The germline V gene has CDR1 SEHNR and CDR2 FQNEAQ (reference sequence). The CDR3: CSSSLDSEKLFF. The CDR3 region has the DNA TGTTCCAGCAGCTTAGACTCCGAAAAACTGTTTTTT.

V is TRBV2 and J is TRBJ2-6; TRBD1 matches 8 bases. The CDR3 covers 15 residues. Germline CDR1 reads SNHLY; CDR2 reads FYNNEI. Unmatched junction bases numbered 6, after V lost 9 bases and J lost 2 bases. CDR3 sequence: CASKLDRAGANVLTF. CDR3 nucleotide sequence: TGTGCCAGTAAATTGGACAGGGCTGGGGCCAACGTCCTGACTTTC.

This clone was seen more than once but under ten times. CDR3 coding DNA: TGTGCCACCAGCAGAGATATGCAGGGGAACACTGAAGCTTTCTTT. Translation: CATSRDMQGNTEAFF. The rearrangement joins TRBV15 to TRBJ1-1; the D gene is possibly TRBD1 (5 bases). Between the trimmed V and J ends, which lost 0 bases and 1 base, there was a span of 9 bases. CDR1 is LNHNV, CDR2 YYDKDF, per germline (reference sequence). CDR3 length: 15 residues.

CDR3 residues: CASSLAAGGPREQYF. The CDR3 DNA follows: TGTGCCAGCAGCTTAGCGGCAGGGGGCCCTAGGGAGCAGTACTTC. The chain employs TRBV11-2 and TRBJ2-7; 8 bases are a match to TRBD1. CDR1 and CDR2 from the germline V gene are SGHAT and FQNNGV. The junction had 9 bases not matched to a gene; V was cut back by 1 base and J by 7 bases. The CDR3 has 15 amino acids.

The J gene is TRBJ2-1, the V gene TRBV4-2; the match to TRBD2 covers 14 bases. The germline V gene has CDR1 LGHNA and CDR2 YNFKEQ. The CDR3 runs to 18 residues. J gave up 2 bases and V 0 bases, and 3 bases lay outside the gene matches. The CDR3 sequence is CASSQERLAGGPYNEQFF. In nucleotides, the CDR3 is TGTGCCAGCAGCCAAGAGAGACTAGCGGGAGGGCCCTACAATGAGCAGTTCTTC.

CDR3 region: CASSHTGSTINEQFF. The CDR3 nucleotides are TGTGCCAGTAGTCATACCGGGAGTACAATCAATGAGCAGTTCTTC. The chain joins TRBV19 to TRBJ2-1, with TRBD2 as a possible D gene (6 bases). This CDR3 region has 15 residues. CDR1 LNHDA and CDR2 SQIVND come from the germline V gene (reference sequence). V lost 5 bases and J lost 6, with 17 bases in between.

The chain has TRBV7-3 and TRBJ1-2, with a weak D call TRBD1 (5 bases). This CDR3 region has 15 residues. CDR1 and CDR2 (germline): SGHTA, FQGTGA. V was clipped by 5 bases and J by 4 bases, with 17 bases between them. The CDR3 DNA sequence: TGTGCCAGCAGCCCCAACGGTGGGGGGATCTATGGCTACACCTTC. Translated, it gives CASSPNGGGIYGYTF.

The chain uses TRBV11-1 and TRBJ1-1; D is unclear. This CDR3 contains 13 residues. Trimming took 1 base from V and 11 from J, leaving 14 bases between them. Germline CDR1 SGHAT, CDR2 FQDESV (reference sequence). As DNA, the CDR3 is TGTGCCAGCAGCTTAGAGTCGCGGCGGGAGGCTTTCTTT. Translating it yields CASSLESRREAFF.

The V and J genes are TRBV11-3 and TRBJ1-5, with 8 bases lining up with TRBD1. CDR3 length equals 12 residues. The V and J ends lost 5 bases and 6 bases, in that order; junction bases with no gene match: 0. The V gene's germline CDR1 is SGHNT and CDR2 YENEEA. The CDR3 is CASSDRGQPQHF. The CDR3 bases are TGTGCCAGCAGCGACAGGGGTCAGCCCCAGCATTTT.